Below, 21 T cell receptor beta chains from the same sample are listed, as sequenced in a study of blood T cell repertoires in COVID-19. Produced via immunoSEQ multiplex PCR; TCRdb's table is partial and in-frame only. Of 240,000 or so clones in the sample, around 86% are singletons; the top ten hold 1.5% to 2%. The sequenced sample was peripheral blood. All receptors come from a man aged 25 to 45 who had recovered from COVID-19.

The chain carries TRBV12-3 or TRBV12-4 and TRBJ2-5, with D perhaps matching TRBD1 (6 bases). V lost 7 bases and J lost 1, with 10 bases in between. The CDR3 is 13 residues long. The CDR3 DNA follows: TGTGCCAGCATGGACAGCCTCCAAGAGACCCAGTACTTC. Translated: CASMDSLQETQYF.

The rearrangement links TRBV12-3 or TRBV12-4 to TRBJ1-1, with D perhaps TRBD1 (6 bases). With 5 bases removed from V and 4 bases from J, the gap between germline ends came to 11 bases. This CDR3 comprises 13 residues. The CDR3 DNA follows: TGTGCCAGCAGTGAAACAGGGTCCACTGAAGCTTTCTTT. Residues: CASSETGSTEAFF.

The rearrangement joins TRBV19 to TRBJ1-1; TRBD1 is a possible D gene (6 bases). V was cut by 8 bases and J by 1 base, with 11 bases left in between. The CDR3 sequence is 13 residues long. From germline, CDR1 is LNHDA and CDR2 SQIVND (reference sequence). Written as DNA, the CDR3 is TGTGCCAGTCTCTCGGACAGGAACACTGAAGCTTTCTTT. This gives the protein CASLSDRNTEAFF.

This clone turned up a few times. The chain couples TRBV9 to TRBJ2-1; 7 nucleotides match TRBD2. Germline CDR1 and CDR2: SGDLS and YYNGEE. CDR3 size: 15 residues. After removal of 3 bases from V and 6 bases from J, the junction contained 9 bases not matched to a gene. The CDR3 sequence is CASSELAGEFNEQFF. For the CDR3, the DNA is TGTGCCAGCAGCGAACTTGCGGGGGAATTCAATGAGCAGTTCTTC. Combining the CDR3 with reference TRBV9 and TRBJ2-1 gives the whole variable domain DSGVTQTPKHLITATGQRVTLRCSPRSGDLSVYWYQQSLDQGLQFLIQYYNGEERAKGNILERFSAQQFPDLHSELNLSSLELGDSALYFCASSELAGEFNEQFFGPGTRLTVL.

The chain combines TRBV3-1 (or the pseudogene TRBV3-2) with TRBJ2-5, with a tentative D call TRBD2 (6 bases). CDR3 length equals 14 residues. Per the germline V gene, CDR1 is LGHDT and CDR2 is YNNKEL (reference sequence). Trimming stripped 1 base from V and 3 bases from J, with 9 bases between. The CDR3 DNA sequence: TGTGCCAGCAGCCAAGTTTCGGGGGAAGAGACCCAGTACTTC. This translates into CASSQVSGEETQYF.

Remarks on this clone: Other DNA sequences in the sample encode the same CDR3. The chain links TRBV13 to TRBJ2-2; D gene unclear. This CDR3 has 14 amino acids. V lost 6 bases and J 3 bases, leaving 11 bases between the germline ends. Germline CDR1 and CDR2: PRHDT and FYEKMQ (reference sequence). The CDR3 here is CASRSRGDTGELFF. In nucleotides, the CDR3 is TGTGCCAGCAGATCCCGCGGAGACACCGGGGAGCTGTTTTTT.

The sample holds a few counts of this clone. This same CDR3 is encoded by further DNA sequences in the sample. J is TRBJ1-4 and V is TRBV5-1; tentative D call: TRBD1 (5 bases). There are 15 residues in the CDR3. Germline V lookup: CDR1 SGHRS, CDR2 YFSETQ. Trimming left V 0 bases short and J 2 bases short, with 8 bases between. The CDR3 nucleotides read TGCGCCAGCAGCTTGGAAGGGGCGACTAATGAAAAACTGTTTTTT. It encodes CASSLEGATNEKLFF. The full variable domain, its missing parts supplied by reference TRBV5-1 and TRBJ1-4, is KAGVTQTPRYLIKTRGQQVTLSCSPISGHRSVSWYQQTPGQGLQFLFEYFSETQRNKGNFPGRFSGRQFSNSRSEMNVSTLELGDSALYLCASSLEGATNEKLFFGSGTQLSVL.

V is TRBV4-1 and J is TRBJ1-4, with 8 positions matching TRBD1. Trimming cost V 1 base and J 1 base; bases outside gene matches: 11. The CDR3 extends over 19 amino acids. CDR1 and CDR2 from the germline V gene are MGHRA and YSYEKL. CDR3 nucleotides: TGCGCCAGCAGCCAAGTCCCCAGGGGGCGATATCGAACTAATGAAAAACTGTTTTTT. This codes for CASSQVPRGRYRTNEKLFF.

This chain links TRBV2 with TRBJ2-4, with D perhaps TRBD1 (5 bases). The V end lost 6 bases, the J end lost 9 bases, and 9 bases lay between the germline ends. The CDR3 has 11 amino acids. CDR1 and CDR2 (germline): SNHLY, FYNNEI. The CDR3 protein is CASRDMGIQYF. In nucleotides, the CDR3 is TGTGCCAGCAGGGACATGGGCATTCAGTACTTC.

The rearrangement uses TRBV3-1 (or the pseudogene TRBV3-2) and TRBJ1-1; 9 nucleotides agree with TRBD1. The CDR3 consists of 16 residues. Germline CDR1 is LGHDT and CDR2 is YNNKEL (reference sequence). V shed 3 bases and J 4 bases; nucleotides not matched to a gene: 9. The CDR3 sequence is CASSQRTGAPSTEAFF. The CDR3 DNA reads TGTGCCAGCAGCCAGCGGACAGGGGCGCCAAGCACTGAAGCTTTCTTT.

The J gene is TRBJ1-2, the V gene TRBV5-1, with D possibly matching TRBD1 (6 bases). The CDR3 has 15 residues. V lost 0 bases and J lost 7, with 16 bases in between. Per the germline V gene, CDR1 is SGHRS and CDR2 is YFSETQ. The CDR3 here is CASSLEAGVGGGYTF. CDR3 bases: TGCGCCAGCAGCTTGGAGGCAGGGGTTGGAGGTGGCTACACCTTC. The full variable domain, with the rest looked up from reference TRBV5-1 and TRBJ1-2, is KAGVTQTPRYLIKTRGQQVTLSCSPISGHRSVSWYQQTPGQGLQFLFEYFSETQRNKGNFPGRFSGRQFSNSRSEMNVSTLELGDSALYLCASSLEAGVGGGYTFGSGTRLTVV.

This chain joins TRBV14 and TRBJ2-7; D might be TRBD2 (5 bases). Germline loops: CDR1 SGHDN, CDR2 FVKESK. V shed 0 bases and J shed 6 bases, with 21 bases lying between them. The CDR3 extends over 17 amino acids. DNA for the CDR3: TGTGCCAGCAGCCAAGACTTGGGAGCCCCGAAGAATTTCGAGCAGTACGTC. The encoded protein is CASSQDLGAPKNFEQYV.

The rearrangement joins TRBV19 to TRBJ1-1, with TRBD1 matching 7 bases. The CDR3 sequence is 15 residues long. Germline lookup yields CDR1 LNHDA and CDR2 SQIVND (reference sequence). J was trimmed by 0 bases and V by 8 bases; bases with no gene match: 9. The CDR3 protein is CASQYRTGVNTEAFF. CDR3 coding DNA: TGTGCCAGTCAGTATCGGACAGGAGTGAACACTGAAGCTTTCTTT.

V is TRBV5-6 and J is TRBJ2-3, with 7 bases lining up with TRBD2. CDR1 SGHDT and CDR2 YYEEEE come from the germline V gene. V lost 4 bases, J lost 2 bases, and 10 bases stayed unmatched. The CDR3 consists of 16 residues. This CDR3 is CASSPPVAGHTDTQYF. The DNA for the CDR3 is TGTGCCAGCAGCCCCCCGGTAGCGGGCCACACAGATACGCAGTATTTT.

V is TRBV10-3 and J is TRBJ2-7; weak D call: TRBD1 (6 bases). CDR3 length: 14 residues. V was trimmed by 9 bases and J by 2 bases, leaving 17 bases between them. The germline V gene encodes CDR1 ENHRY and CDR2 SYGVKD. CDR3 sequence reads: CAISYLQGAYEQYF. The CDR3 DNA sequence: TGTGCCATTTCGTACTTACAGGGAGCCTACGAGCAGTACTTC.

The rearrangement links TRBV27 to TRBJ1-5; TRBD1 matches at 9 bases. With 4 bases clipped from V and 7 bases from J, the junction kept 2 bases outside the gene matches. Germline-derived CDR1 and CDR2 are MNHEY and SMNVEV (reference sequence). The CDR3 extends over 13 amino acids. The CDR3 bases are TGTGCCAGCAGTTCAGGACAGGGGCAGCCCCAGCATTTT. This translates into CASSSGQGQPQHF.

The rearrangement uses TRBV5-5 and TRBJ1-2; possibly TRBD1 for D (5 bases). V shed 4 bases and J shed 9 bases, with 16 bases lying between them. The CDR3 contains 13 residues. The germline V gene encodes CDR1 SGHKS and CDR2 YYEKEE (reference sequence). CDR3 in amino acids: CASSLAGSRSYTF. The CDR3 DNA follows: TGTGCCAGCAGCCTTGCAGGGTCTAGGAGCTACACCTTC.

The rearrangement uses TRBV6-6 and TRBJ1-5; 7 bases are a match to TRBD1. This CDR3 is 15 amino acids long. After removal of 0 bases from V and 7 bases from J, the junction contained 6 bases not matched to a gene. Germline CDR1 reads MNHNY; CDR2 reads SVGAGI (reference sequence). The CDR3 spells CASSYSSQGGQPQHF. The CDR3 DNA reads as TGTGCCAGCAGTTACTCGAGTCAGGGGGGACAGCCCCAGCATTTT.

This chain links TRBV5-1 with TRBJ2-5; 9 positions match TRBD2. Germline V gene lookup returns CDR1 SGHRS and CDR2 YFSETQ. Losses at the gene ends were 3 bases for V and 4 bases for J; bases not matched to a gene: 4. The CDR3 runs to 14 residues. The CDR3, as DNA: TGCGCCAGCAGCTCGGGACTAGCTGGAGAGACCCAGTACTTC. This sequence encodes CASSSGLAGETQYF.

This chain links TRBV7-6 with TRBJ2-7, with D maybe TRBD2 (6 bases). Trimming removed 5 bases from V and 4 bases from J, with 21 bases in between. Germline V lookup: CDR1 SGHVS, CDR2 FNYEAQ. The length of the CDR3 is 16 residues. As DNA, the CDR3 is TGTGCCAGCAGCCCGCGTTTGGGCAGGGCGGGGTACGAGCAGTACTTC. Protein product: CASSPRLGRAGYEQYF.

V usage is TRBV19 and J usage is TRBJ1-4; the D gene is possibly TRBD1 (5 bases). The CDR3 runs 11 residues. Germline V CDR1 and CDR2: LNHDA, SQIVND (reference sequence). V was cut by 8 bases and J by 5 bases, with 6 bases left in between. CDR3 sequence (DNA): TGTGCCAGTGGACAAAATGAAAAACTGTTTTTT. Translated: CASGQNEKLFF.